These 18 T cell receptor beta chains came from one sample sequenced in a study of CD8 T cells in Susac syndrome. Random hexamers were used to reverse transcribe the RNA input (roughly 0.5 to 1 ug). MiXCR, run by TCRdb on the immunoSEQ multiplex PCR reads, gives a single entry per CDR3 protein. The table lists some 150,000 distinct CDR3 sequences, around 93% of them singletons. Sequencing was carried out using CD4+ T cells from PBMCs. These receptors came from a human donor with Susac syndrome.

V gene TRBV5-4 combines with J gene TRBJ2-3; D not resolved. The V gene lost 0 bases and the J gene lost 8 bases, with 16 bases spanning the gap. Looked up from germline, CDR1 is SGHNT and CDR2 is YYREEE (reference sequence). CDR3 size: 15 residues. CDR3 in DNA: TGTGCCAGCAGCTTGGGAAGCCTTCAGCCCGGTACGCAGTATTTT. This codes for CASSLGSLQPGTQYF.

This clonotype was observed a few times. J is TRBJ2-7 and V is TRBV4-2, with 7 bases identical to TRBD1. Germline trimming cut 1 base from V and 2 bases from J; bases unmatched to any gene: 2. This CDR3 region has 14 residues. Germline CDR1 is LGHNA and CDR2 is YNFKEQ. The CDR3 nucleotides read TGTGCCAGCAGCCAAGGGACAGGCCCCTACGAGCAGTACTTC. Protein sequence: CASSQGTGPYEQYF.

CDR3 nucleotides: TGTGCCATCAGTGAGCGGGGGGGCACCGGGGAGCTGTTTTTT. Amino acids: CAISERGGTGELFF. The chain links TRBV10-3 to TRBJ2-2; the match to TRBD2 covers 8 bases. V dropped 2 bases and J dropped 4; count of bases not matched to a gene: 0. Germline loops: CDR1 ENHRY, CDR2 SYGVKD. The CDR3 consists of 14 residues.

The chain recombines TRBV28 with TRBJ2-1; possible D gene TRBD2, 6 bases. There are 16 residues in the CDR3. Germline values: CDR1 MDHEN, CDR2 SYDVKM. Between the trimmed V and J ends, which lost 6 bases and 3 bases, there was a span of 18 bases. CDR3 sequence: CASSTRGGAHYNEQFF. CDR3 nucleotide sequence: TGTGCCAGCAGCACGCGGGGCGGGGCGCACTACAATGAGCAGTTCTTC. The full variable domain, with the rest looked up from reference TRBV28 and TRBJ2-1, is DVKVTQSSRYLVKRTGEKVFLECVQDMDHENMFWYRQDPGLGLRLIYFSYDVKMKEKGDIPEGYSVSREKKERFSLILESASTNQTSMYLCASSTRGGAHYNEQFFGPGTRLTVL.

The rearrangement links TRBV28 to TRBJ1-1; no reliable D call. CDR3 length: 10 residues. Germline CDR1 and CDR2: MDHEN and SYDVKM. Trimming pared 6 bases from V and 7 bases from J, leaving 6 bases between. As DNA, the CDR3 is TGTGCCAGCAGAGCGGTTGAAGCTTTCTTT. It encodes CASRAVEAFF.

The chain couples TRBV19 to TRBJ2-7; the D call may be TRBD1 or TRBD2 (6 bases each). The CDR3 is 15 amino acids. V dropped 3 bases and J dropped 1 base, with 13 bases sitting between them. Germline assignment: CDR1 LNHDA and CDR2 SQIVND (reference sequence). CDR3: CASSIPRGLSYEQYF. The DNA of the CDR3 is TGTGCCAGTAGTATCCCCAGGGGACTGTCCTACGAGCAGTACTTC.

The chain carries TRBV4-1 and TRBJ2-1; D is ambiguous. V was clipped by 1 base and J by 0 bases, with 10 bases between them. Germline values: CDR1 MGHRA, CDR2 YSYEKL. CDR3 length equals 16 residues. In DNA, the CDR3 is TGCGCCAGCAGCCAAGTCTTCGTTAGCTCCTACAATGAGCAGTTCTTC. Translating gives CASSQVFVSSYNEQFF.

This clonotype was found once. This rearrangement joins TRBV30 to TRBJ1-2; D call uncertain. The V and J ends lost 3 bases and 5 bases respectively, with 16 bases between them. Germline values: CDR1 GTSNPN, CDR2 SVGIG (reference sequence). This CDR3 is 14 amino acids long. The chain's CDR3 is CAWSPPPGPYGYTF. The CDR3, as DNA: TGTGCCTGGAGCCCGCCGCCAGGCCCATATGGCTACACCTTC.

This chain uses TRBV10-3 with TRBJ2-1, with 9 bases lining up with TRBD2. The CDR3 covers 13 residues. V lost 10 bases and J lost 8; bases outside the gene matches: 9. Germline V gives CDR1 ENHRY, CDR2 SYGVKD. DNA for the CDR3: TGTGCCAAAAGTAGCGGGAGTCGGGATGAGCAGTTCTTC. This encodes CAKSSGSRDEQFF.

V is TRBV12-3 or TRBV12-4 and J is TRBJ2-7; 16 positions agree with TRBD2. The CDR3 covers 14 residues. V dropped 6 bases and J dropped 6; count of bases not matched to a gene: 2. The CDR3 protein is CASRGLAGGREQYF. The CDR3 nucleotides are TGTGCCAGCAGGGGACTAGCGGGGGGGCGCGAGCAGTACTTC.

The chain links TRBV19 to TRBJ1-1, with 8 bases aligning to TRBD1. The CDR3 extends over 13 amino acids. Looked up from germline, CDR1 is LNHDA and CDR2 is SQIVND (reference sequence). After removal of 7 bases from V and 6 bases from J, the junction contained 7 bases not matched to a gene. The CDR3 spells CASNDRGRPEAFF. The CDR3 DNA is TGTGCCAGTAACGACAGGGGAAGGCCTGAAGCTTTCTTT.

V usage is TRBV6-4 and J usage is TRBJ2-1; 8 nucleotides line up with TRBD2. CDR1 is MRHNA and CDR2 is SNTAGT in the germline V gene. The CDR3 loop spans 15 amino acids. The J segment lost 9 bases and the V segment lost 2 bases, leaving 9 bases of the junction unmatched. CDR3 DNA sequence: TGTGCCAGCAGTGACGCGGGGGGCGGCGGGCGTGAGCAGTTCTTC. Encoded protein: CASSDAGGGGREQFF.

This clonotype was seen a single time. V is TRBV11-1 and J is TRBJ2-7; D is perhaps TRBD1 (6 bases). The CDR3 has 13 amino acids. Germline lookup yields CDR1 SGHAT and CDR2 FQDESV (reference sequence). Trimming removed 6 bases at V and 4 bases at J, with 13 bases between. CDR3 residues: CASRHGRGYEQYF. In DNA, the CDR3 is TGTGCCAGCAGACACGGCAGGGGATACGAGCAGTACTTC.

This chain connects TRBV4-2 to TRBJ1-2; D is undetermined. CDR1 LGHNA and CDR2 YNFKEQ come from the germline V gene. CDR3 size: 12 residues. The V end was cut by 1 base, the J end by 6 bases, with 6 bases between. The CDR3 loop reads CASSQGLDGYTF. The CDR3 bases are TGTGCCAGCAGCCAAGGCCTCGATGGCTACACCTTC.

The rearrangement uses TRBV20-1 and TRBJ2-7; D is uncertain. The CDR3 runs 12 residues. CDR1 is DFQATT, CDR2 SNEGSKA, per germline (reference sequence). Trimming stripped 1 base from V and 3 bases from J, with 7 bases between. The CDR3 coding sequence is TGCAGTGCTAGAGTTCCAGGCTACGAGCAGTACTTC. Translated, it gives CSARVPGYEQYF.

The CDR3 DNA is TGTGCCAGCAGTGACCGGGACTTATGGTTGGGGGAGCAGTACTTC. This codes for CASSDRDLWLGEQYF. The chain links TRBV6-4 to TRBJ2-7; tentative D call: TRBD2 (6 bases). V gave up 2 bases and J gave up 7 bases, with 18 bases separating them. This CDR3 comprises 15 residues. The V gene's germline CDR1 is MRHNA and CDR2 SNTAGT.

J is TRBJ2-5 and V is TRBV15; no clear D. Trimming removed 1 base from V and 5 bases from J, with 5 bases in between. The CDR3 spans 12 residues. Germline CDR1 and CDR2: LNHNV and YYDKDF (reference sequence). For the CDR3, the DNA is TGTGCCACCAGCAGAGCGATGGAGACCCAGTACTTC. Protein: CATSRAMETQYF.

This clonotype was seen a single time. The chain uses TRBV24-1 and TRBJ2-2; weak D call: TRBD2 (7 bases). CDR3 size: 14 residues. V was pared by 4 bases and J by 4 bases, with 9 bases between. CDR1 is KGHDR, CDR2 SFDVKD, per germline. CDR3 sequence: CATSEGGRTGELFF. CDR3 sequence (DNA): TGTGCCACCAGTGAGGGGGGGCGCACCGGGGAGCTGTTTTTT.